Presented here are 17 T cell receptor beta chains from one specimen sequenced in a study of blood T cell repertoires in COVID-19. Sequenced by immunoSEQ multiplex PCR; TCRdb stores in-frame clones only, minus some. The sample lists roughly 110,000 clones, about 82% occurring once. What was sequenced was peripheral blood. The source of these receptors is a man of 80 years or more with COVID-19, enrolled during active disease.

The rearrangement links TRBV5-6 to TRBJ1-4; possible D gene TRBD1, 5 bases. The CDR3 consists of 13 residues. Trimming left V 4 bases short and J 10 bases short, with 14 bases between. Looked up from germline, CDR1 is SGHDT and CDR2 is YYEEEE. CDR3 protein: CASSPRGVGKLFF. The CDR3, as DNA: TGTGCCAGCAGCCCGCGGGGCGTGGGAAAACTGTTTTTT.

This clone was counted at least ten times. This rearrangement joins TRBV6-5 to TRBJ2-7; a possible D gene is TRBD1 (5 bases). The ends were cut back, 0 bases at V and 0 bases at J, with 12 bases in the middle. This CDR3 spans 16 amino acids. Germline loops: CDR1 MNHEY, CDR2 SVGAGI. CDR3 DNA: TGTGCCAGCAGTTACTCGGGGCAGGCCTCCTCCTACGAGCAGTACTTC. It yields the protein CASSYSGQASSYEQYF.

The chain uses TRBV6-6 and TRBJ2-5, with TRBD1 matching 10 bases. The V segment lost 6 bases and the J segment 1 base; nucleotides outside the gene matches: 5. The CDR3 has 15 amino acids. Per germline, CDR1 MNHNY and CDR2 SVGAGI (reference sequence). The CDR3 nucleotides are TGTGCCAGCAGGGACAGGGGGAGTACCCAAGAGACCCAGTACTTC. Amino acids: CASRDRGSTQETQYF.

This chain uses TRBV27 with TRBJ2-1; D perhaps matches TRBD2 (7 bases). This CDR3 contains 17 residues. The ends were cut back, 10 bases at V and 0 bases at J, with 22 bases in the middle. CDR1 and CDR2 (germline): MNHEY, SMNVEV (reference sequence). The chain's CDR3 is CATKGVAGMSSYNEQFF. The DNA of the CDR3 is TGTGCCACCAAGGGGGTAGCGGGCATGAGCTCCTACAATGAGCAGTTCTTC.

To note about this clone: One end of the junction varies from germline; a read error may be responsible. This same CDR3 is encoded by further DNA sequences in the sample. V usage is TRBV19 and J usage is TRBJ2-7; D ambiguous. The CDR3 spans 13 residues. Germline assignment: CDR1 LNHDA and CDR2 SQIVND (reference sequence). CDR3 loop: CASSMTGTYEQYF. CDR3 coding DNA: TGTGCCAGTAGTATGACTGGAACCTACGAGCAGTATTTC.

With respect to this clone: This same CDR3 is encoded by further DNA sequences in the sample. This chain joins TRBV9 and TRBJ2-2; 9 bases are shared with TRBD1. The CDR3 is 15 amino acids. The junction had 1 base not matched to a gene; V was cut back by 2 bases and J by 2 bases. Germline V CDR1 and CDR2: SGDLS, YYNGEE. CDR3 in DNA: TGTGCCAGCAGCGTGGGACAGGGAAACACCGGGGAGCTGTTTTTT. Amino acids: CASSVGQGNTGELFF.

CDR3 nucleotide sequence: TGTGCCAGCAGCCCACAGGGGGAGGGTGAGCAGTTCTTC. Its protein is CASSPQGEGEQFF. V and J are TRBV7-3 and TRBJ2-1; the D gene is possibly TRBD1 (8 bases). Trimming left V 5 bases short and J 9 bases short, with 14 bases between. The V gene's germline CDR1 is SGHTA and CDR2 FQGTGA. This CDR3 comprises 13 residues. The variable domain in full, completed from reference TRBV7-3 and TRBJ2-1, reads GAGVSQTPSNKVTEKGKYVELRCDPISGHTALYWYRQSLGQGPEFLIYFQGTGAADDSGLPNDRFFAVRPEGSVSTLKIQRTERGDSAVYLCASSPQGEGEQFFGPGTRLTVL.

The rearrangement uses TRBV12-3 or TRBV12-4 and TRBJ2-3; a weak D match, TRBD2 (5 bases). Trimming took 3 bases from V and 7 from J, leaving 8 bases between them. The CDR3 extends over 12 amino acids. The CDR3 spells CASSFEGNTQYF. CDR3 DNA: TGTGCCAGCAGTTTTGAGGGAAATACGCAGTATTTT.

This clone was recorded only once. This chain links TRBV28 with TRBJ2-3; TRBD2 matches 10 bases. With V trimmed by 3 bases and J by 5 bases, 8 bases remained unmatched. Germline V gene lookup returns CDR1 MDHEN and CDR2 SYDVKM. CDR3 length: 16 amino acids. The CDR3 loop is CASSFRLAGVVDTQYF. DNA for the CDR3: TGTGCCAGCAGTTTTCGGCTAGCGGGAGTGGTAGATACGCAGTATTTT.

This chain connects TRBV29-1 to TRBJ1-4; TRBD1 aligns across 7 bases. The V segment lost 6 bases and the J segment 8 bases; nucleotides outside the gene matches: 12. The CDR3 consists of 14 residues. Germline V gene sequence: CDR1 SQVTM, CDR2 ANQGSEA. CDR3 in amino acids: CSVLGGRAGEKLFF. CDR3 coding DNA: TGCAGCGTGCTAGGGGGCAGGGCCGGCGAAAAACTGTTTTTT. The full variable domain, its missing parts supplied by reference TRBV29-1 and TRBJ1-4, is SAVISQKPSRDICQRGTSLTIQCQVDSQVTMMFWYRQQPGQSLTLIATANQGSEATYESGFVIDKFPISRPNLTFSTLTVSNMSPEDSSIYLCSVLGGRAGEKLFFGSGTQLSVL.

CDR3 loop: CASSFRDRGSPQHF. In nucleotides, the CDR3 is TGTGCCAGCAGCTTCCGGGACAGGGGATCGCCCCAGCATTTT. The chain uses TRBV9 and TRBJ1-5; TRBD1 matches 10 bases. V lost 4 bases to trimming and J lost 9 bases; unmatched junction nucleotides: 7. Looked up from germline, CDR1 is SGDLS and CDR2 is YYNGEE. The CDR3 is made up of 14 amino acids.

This chain uses TRBV11-3 with TRBJ2-5; 13 nucleotides line up with TRBD2. The V and J ends lost 5 bases and 5 bases, in that order; junction bases with no gene match: 8. The CDR3 runs to 16 residues. CDR1 and CDR2 (germline): SGHNT, YENEEA. CDR3 sequence (DNA): TGTGCCAGCAGCCCCCGGACTAGCGGGAGATCGGAGACCCAGTACTTC. It yields the protein CASSPRTSGRSETQYF.

Comments on this clone: A read error may be the cause here, since a much bigger clone is one base away. J is TRBJ2-7 and V is TRBV28, with TRBD1 matching 7 bases. The length of the CDR3 is 13 residues. Germline V CDR1 and CDR2: MDHEN, SYDVKM. The CDR3 region is CARRLTGLYEQYF. The CDR3 DNA reads as TGTGCCCGCAGGCTGACAGGGCTCTACGAGCAGTACTTC.

The chain employs TRBV4-1 and TRBJ1-1, with unresolved D. In germline, CDR1 is MGHRA, CDR2 YSYEKL. This CDR3 comprises 16 residues. V was pared by 3 bases and J by 1 base, with 15 bases between. The CDR3 region has the DNA TGCGCCAGCAGCCACCGCGGGCCAGTAGGGAACACTGAAGCTTTCTTT. Translated, it gives CASSHRGPVGNTEAFF.

J is TRBJ2-1 and V is TRBV12-5; perhaps TRBD2 as D (5 bases). The CDR3 has 14 residues. V lost 8 bases and J 5 bases, leaving 16 bases between the germline ends. The germline CDR1 and CDR2 sequences are LGHNT and FRNRAP. CDR3 sequence: CASTAGSLDNEQFF. DNA of the CDR3: TGTGCTAGTACTGCGGGTTCTCTCGACAATGAGCAGTTCTTC. Filled out from reference TRBV12-5 and TRBJ2-1, the complete variable domain reads DARVTQTPRHKVTEMGQEVTMRCQPILGHNTVFWYRQTMMQGLELLAYFRNRAPLDDSGMPKDRFSAEMPDATLATLKIQPSEPRDSAVYFCASTAGSLDNEQFFGPGTRLTVL.

This chain uses TRBV5-4 with TRBJ1-3, with 9 bases lining up with TRBD1. Germline V gives CDR1 SGHNT, CDR2 YYREEE (reference sequence). With V trimmed by 5 bases and J by 4 bases, 7 bases remained unmatched. CDR3 size: 15 residues. The CDR3 loop reads CASRKQGARGNTIYF. Here the CDR3 DNA reads TGTGCCAGCAGGAAACAGGGGGCGCGGGGAAACACCATATATTTT.

The chain recombines TRBV15 with TRBJ2-7; TRBD2 matches 7 bases. The germline CDR1 and CDR2 sequences are LNHNV and YYDKDF (reference sequence). The CDR3 is made up of 12 amino acids. The V and J ends lost 2 bases and 7 bases, in that order; junction bases with no gene match: 2. The DNA for the CDR3 is TGTGCCACCAGCAGACACGGGGGGGAGCAGTACTTC. Protein: CATSRHGGEQYF.